The entry that follows covers one T cell receptor beta chain sequence. V lost 0 bases, J lost 7 bases, and 7 bases lay in between. This CDR3 has 13 residues. Looked up from germline, CDR1 is SEHNR and CDR2 is FQNEAQ (reference sequence). The sample comes from a study of CD8 T cells in Susac syndrome. The RNA input was about 0.45 to 1 ug, and it was reverse transcribed with random hexamers. TCRdb ran MiXCR on the immunoSEQ multiplex PCR reads and lists one entry per CDR3 protein. The sample lists under 200,000 distinct CDR3 sequences; about 91% were seen once. The chain recombines TRBV7-9 with TRBJ1-5; the D is unclear. The receptor's source is a human donor with Susac syndrome. The material sequenced was CD4+ T cells from PBMCs. DNA of the CDR3: TGTGCCAGCAGCTTAGCGGGCAGCCAGCCCCAGCATTTT. This codes for CASSLAGSQPQHF.